These 24 T cell receptor beta chains came from one sample sequenced in a study of T-cell memory formation after mild COVID-19. TCRdb re-called the 5' RACE reads with MiXCR, one entry per CDR3 protein. The sample lists about 430,000 distinct CDR3 sequences; under 20% were seen once. Input material: PBMCs or a T cell subset sorted from them (not recorded which). These receptors were taken from a young man who had mild COVID-19 (a few samples of this study predate the infection). Cell type and time point are not known.

The chain has TRBV19 and TRBJ2-1; 9 bases match TRBD1. The CDR3 runs 15 residues. After removal of 5 bases from V and 6 bases from J, the junction contained 8 bases not matched to a gene. Per germline, CDR1 LNHDA and CDR2 SQIVND (reference sequence). Here the CDR3 reads CASSPPGTGFNEQFF. The CDR3, as DNA: TGTGCCAGTAGTCCTCCCGGGACAGGGTTCAATGAGCAGTTCTTC.

The J gene is TRBJ1-5, the V gene TRBV9; tentative D call: TRBD1 (6 bases). The CDR3 extends over 15 amino acids. The ends were cut back, 4 bases at V and 4 bases at J, with 15 bases in the middle. Germline CDR1 SGDLS, CDR2 YYNGEE. This CDR3 reads CASSPTEGGNQPQHF. The CDR3 nucleotides are TGTGCCAGCAGCCCTACAGAGGGGGGAAATCAGCCCCAGCATTTT.

This clonotype turned up a few times. This chain connects TRBV29-1 to TRBJ2-3; D is ambiguous. Germline V gene data show CDR1 as SQVTM and CDR2 as ANQGSEA. The CDR3 totals 12 residues. V shed 4 bases and J shed 2 bases, with 7 bases lying between them. The CDR3 nucleotides read TGCAGCGTTGTACAAACCACAGATACGCAGTATTTT. Translating gives CSVVQTTDTQYF.

This clonotype turned up a few times. The chain uses TRBV11-2 and TRBJ1-1, with TRBD1 matching over 7 bases. Germline values: CDR1 SGHAT, CDR2 FQNNGV. J was trimmed by 1 base and V by 3 bases; bases with no gene match: 8. The CDR3 sequence is 16 residues long. The CDR3 spells CASSFATGTENTEAFF. CDR3 nucleotides: TGTGCCAGCAGCTTTGCTACCGGGACAGAGAACACTGAAGCTTTCTTT.

The chain links TRBV7-3 to TRBJ2-1, with D possibly matching TRBD1 (6 bases). The CDR3 is 16 amino acids. The germline V gene encodes CDR1 SGHTA and CDR2 FQGTGA. Trimming cost V 3 bases and J 9 bases, with 21 bases left between them. In nucleotides, the CDR3 is TGTGCCAGCAGCTTGTTGGCAGGGGAAGTAGGGGGTGAGCAGTTCTTC. Amino acid sequence: CASSLLAGEVGGEQFF. The full variable domain, in which reference TRBV7-3 and TRBJ2-1 provide the parts outside the CDR3, is GAGVSQTPSNKVTEKGKYVELRCDPISGHTALYWYRQSLGQGPEFLIYFQGTGAADDSGLPNDRFFAVRPEGSVSTLKIQRTERGDSAVYLCASSLLAGEVGGEQFFGPGTRLTVL.

J is TRBJ2-1 and V is TRBV11-2; tentative D call: TRBD2 (6 bases). Germline loops: CDR1 SGHAT, CDR2 FQNNGV. The ends were cut back, 1 base at V and 4 bases at J, with 11 bases in the middle. The CDR3 consists of 15 residues. The CDR3, as DNA: TGTGCCAGCAGCTTAGTACTAGCTGAATACAATGAGCAGTTCTTC. It specifies CASSLVLAEYNEQFF.

This clonotype was seen a few times. V gene TRBV12-3 or TRBV12-4 combines with J gene TRBJ1-4, with D unresolved. V lost 3 bases and J lost 0, with 8 bases in between. CDR3 length: 15 amino acids. This chain's CDR3 is CASSLQLPTNEKLFF. In nucleotides, the CDR3 is TGTGCCAGCAGTTTGCAGCTTCCAACTAATGAAAAACTGTTTTTT.

This clonotype was recorded many times. The V gene is TRBV6-5, the J gene TRBJ1-3; D ambiguous. Looked up from germline, CDR1 is MNHEY and CDR2 is SVGAGI. With 5 bases removed from V and 3 bases from J, the gap between germline ends came to 8 bases. CDR3 length: 13 residues. CDR3: CASSPEVGNTIYF. The DNA of the CDR3 is TGTGCCAGCAGTCCAGAAGTTGGAAACACCATATATTTT.

This chain uses TRBV7-3 with TRBJ1-2, with 7 bases aligning to TRBD1. Germline CDR1 is SGHTA and CDR2 is FQGTGA. The CDR3 has 14 residues. Trimming cost V 2 bases and J 6 bases; bases outside gene matches: 6. CDR3 in amino acids: CASSLGRGGHGYTF. CDR3 nucleotide sequence: TGTGCCAGCAGCTTAGGCAGAGGGGGCCATGGCTACACCTTC.

The table lists this clonotype with a few counts. This chain joins TRBV7-9 and TRBJ2-5; TRBD2 is a possible D gene (5 bases). The CDR3 runs to 15 residues. CDR1 SEHNR and CDR2 FQNEAQ come from the germline V gene (reference sequence). The ends were cut back, 3 bases at V and 5 bases at J, with 16 bases in the middle. The CDR3 reads CASSFRGLALETQYF. The CDR3 bases are TGTGCCAGCAGCTTCAGAGGCTTAGCGCTCGAGACCCAGTACTTC.

The J gene is TRBJ1-5, the V gene TRBV4-3, with a possible D match to TRBD1 (6 bases). This CDR3 contains 14 residues. The V end was cut by 6 bases, the J end by 3 bases, with 12 bases between. Germline CDR1 and CDR2: LGHNA and YSLEER. The CDR3 protein is CASSTDRFNQPQHF. In DNA, the CDR3 is TGCGCCAGCAGTACCGACAGGTTCAATCAGCCCCAGCATTTT.

In its sample, this clonotype was seen a few times. This chain joins TRBV7-9 and TRBJ2-5; unclear D gene. Trimming pared 6 bases from V and 5 bases from J, leaving 13 bases between. CDR3 size: 13 residues. Germline V gene lookup returns CDR1 SEHNR and CDR2 FQNEAQ (reference sequence). CDR3 amino acids: CASSLVGVETQYF. The CDR3 coding sequence is TGTGCCAGCAGTCTCGTGGGTGTGGAGACCCAGTACTTC.

This clonotype was detected ten times or more. This chain joins TRBV7-6 and TRBJ2-3, with D perhaps TRBD2 (6 bases). The V end was cut by 5 bases, the J end by 0 bases, with 21 bases between. The germline gives CDR1 SGHVS, CDR2 FNYEAQ. This CDR3 has 18 amino acids. The CDR3 region is CASSLGGRGSFSTDTQYF. As DNA, the CDR3 is TGTGCCAGCAGCCTCGGCGGGCGGGGATCCTTTAGCACAGATACGCAGTATTTT. The full variable domain, in which reference TRBV7-6 and TRBJ2-3 provide the parts outside the CDR3, is GAGVSQSPRYKVTKRGQDVALRCDPISGHVSLYWYRQALGQGPEFLTYFNYEAQQDKSGLPNDRFSAERPEGSISTLTIQRTEQRDSAMYRCASSLGGRGSFSTDTQYFGPGTRLTVL.

The DNA for the CDR3 is TGCGCCAGCAGCTCCCAACCCTTAGGCGCCGGGGAGCTGTTTTTT. It translates to CASSSQPLGAGELFF. V usage is TRBV5-1 and J usage is TRBJ2-2; D remains unclear. CDR1 is SGHRS and CDR2 is YFSETQ in the germline V gene. The germline V and J ends were trimmed by 3 bases and 6 bases, with 15 bases remaining between them. CDR3 length: 15 amino acids.

This clonotype was recorded a few times. The V gene is TRBV7-9, the J gene TRBJ2-5; 13 nucleotides match TRBD2. There are 16 residues in the CDR3. V trimming: 6 bases; J trimming: 2 bases; junction bases outside the gene matches: 6. From germline, CDR1 is SEHNR and CDR2 FQNEAQ (reference sequence). CDR3 coding DNA: TGTGCCAGCAGGACCCGACTAGCGGGGGGTCAAGAGACCCAGTACTTC. It is translated as CASRTRLAGGQETQYF.

This clonotype was found many times. The chain is built from TRBV7-9 and TRBJ2-3, with 8 bases fitting TRBD2. The V gene's germline CDR1 is SEHNR and CDR2 FQNEAQ (reference sequence). V was pared by 2 bases and J by 4 bases, with 2 bases of the junction left unmatched. The length of the CDR3 is 14 residues. CDR3 loop: CASSLTGGPDTQYF. CDR3 in DNA: TGTGCCAGCAGCTTAACGGGGGGGCCAGATACGCAGTATTTT.

This clonotype was observed a few times. V and J are TRBV27 and TRBJ2-7, with D hard to call. From germline, CDR1 is MNHEY and CDR2 SMNVEV (reference sequence). This CDR3 is 13 amino acids long. Deletions cut 5 bases from V and 2 bases from J, with 10 bases between. The DNA of the CDR3 is TGTGCCAGCAGTCGCCTTTACACCTACGAGCAGTACTTC. Its protein is CASSRLYTYEQYF.

This rearrangement joins TRBV5-1 to TRBJ2-1; TRBD1 matches at 9 bases. This CDR3 is 19 amino acids long. V trimming: 3 bases; J trimming: 7 bases; junction bases outside the gene matches: 20. The germline gives CDR1 SGHRS, CDR2 YFSETQ. CDR3 sequence (DNA): TGCGCCAGCAGCTACCGGGACAGGGCCCTAGTGCTCTCATTGAATGAGCAGTTCTTC. Amino acids: CASSYRDRALVLSLNEQFF.

The J gene is TRBJ2-3, the V gene TRBV7-2, with TRBD2 as a possible D gene (7 bases). Germline CDR1 reads SGHTA; CDR2 reads FQGNSA. This CDR3 comprises 16 residues. V was clipped by 5 bases and J by 1 base, with 16 bases between them. CDR3 sequence: CASSRGGAWGTDTQYF. For the CDR3, the DNA is TGTGCCAGCAGCCGAGGGGGGGCCTGGGGCACAGATACGCAGTATTTT. The entire variable domain, with the rest obtained from reference TRBV7-2 and TRBJ2-3, is as follows: GAGVSQSPSNKVTEKGKDVELRCDPISGHTALYWYRQSLGQGLEFLIYFQGNSAPDKSGLPSDRFSAERTGGSVSTLTIQRTQQEDSAVYLCASSRGGAWGTDTQYFGPGTRLTVL.

This clonotype occurred a few times. The chain combines TRBV6-5 with TRBJ2-1; 10 bases line up with TRBD1. The CDR3 consists of 15 residues. The germline CDR1 and CDR2 sequences are MNHEY and SVGAGI. V was clipped by 6 bases and J by 6 bases; unmatched bases: 8. The CDR3 coding sequence is TGTGCCAGCAGGATGGACAGGGGGGGTTTCAATGAGCAGTTCTTC. Protein: CASRMDRGGFNEQFF.

This clonotype was seen repeatedly, ten times or more. The chain is built from TRBV7-2 and TRBJ2-5; D ambiguous. Germline assignment: CDR1 SGHTA and CDR2 FQGNSA. CDR3 length equals 15 residues. V was clipped by 8 bases and J by 2 bases, with 18 bases between them. The CDR3 spells CASLDGPYPQETQYF. The CDR3 DNA follows: TGTGCCAGCCTGGACGGCCCCTATCCTCAAGAGACCCAGTACTTC.

The gene calls are TRBV6-2 or TRBV6-3 and TRBJ1-1; D gene uncertain. Per the germline V gene, CDR1 is MNHEY and CDR2 is SVGEGT. This CDR3 is 13 amino acids long. V was trimmed by 6 bases and J by 4 bases, leaving 12 bases between them. The CDR3 nucleotides are TGTGCCAGCAGCCTTACTTTAAGCACTGAAGCTTTCTTT. Translating it yields CASSLTLSTEAFF.

The sample holds a few counts of this clonotype. The chain recombines TRBV7-9 with TRBJ2-7; no definite D call. The V end lost 0 bases, the J end lost 2 bases, and 8 bases lay between the germline ends. CDR1 and CDR2 (germline): SEHNR, FQNEAQ (reference sequence). CDR3 length: 14 residues. This CDR3 is CASSLAQNTYEQYF. DNA for the CDR3: TGTGCCAGCAGCTTAGCGCAAAACACCTACGAGCAGTACTTC.

The rearrangement joins TRBV29-1 to TRBJ2-1; 7 bases are shared with TRBD2. V lost 7 bases, J lost 6 bases, and 6 bases stayed unmatched. Germline-derived CDR1 and CDR2 are SQVTM and ANQGSEA. The CDR3 runs to 12 residues. CDR3 in DNA: TGCAGCGGCGGGGGAGGATTCAATGAGCAGTTCTTC. It codes for CSGGGGFNEQFF.